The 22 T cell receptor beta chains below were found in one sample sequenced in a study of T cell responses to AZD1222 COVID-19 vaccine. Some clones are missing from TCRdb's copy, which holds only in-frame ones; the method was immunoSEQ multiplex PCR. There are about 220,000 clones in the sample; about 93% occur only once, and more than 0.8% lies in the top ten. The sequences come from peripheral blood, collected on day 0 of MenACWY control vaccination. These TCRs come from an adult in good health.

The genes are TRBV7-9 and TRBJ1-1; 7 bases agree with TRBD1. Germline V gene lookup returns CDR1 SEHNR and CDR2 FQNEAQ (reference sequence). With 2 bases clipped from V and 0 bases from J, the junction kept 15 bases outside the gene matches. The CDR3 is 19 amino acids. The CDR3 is CASSLTFQGGRIMNTEAFF. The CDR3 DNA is TGTGCCAGCAGCTTAACGTTTCAGGGGGGCAGAATTATGAACACTGAAGCTTTCTTT.

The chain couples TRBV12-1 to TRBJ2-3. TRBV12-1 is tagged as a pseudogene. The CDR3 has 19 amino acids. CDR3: CASSPLATDAGWSTDTQYF. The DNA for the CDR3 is TGTGCCAGCAGCCCCCTCGCCACGGATGCTGGTTGGAGCACAGATACGCAGTATTTT.

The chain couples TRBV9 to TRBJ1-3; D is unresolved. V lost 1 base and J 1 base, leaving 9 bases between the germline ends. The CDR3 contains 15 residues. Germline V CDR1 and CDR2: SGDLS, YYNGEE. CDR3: CASSVTDGSGNTIYF. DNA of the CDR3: TGTGCCAGCAGCGTAACGGATGGTTCTGGAAACACCATATATTTT.

The CDR3 sequence is CASSLEQGAETQYF. The DNA of the CDR3 is TGTGCCAGCAGCTTGGAACAGGGGGCAGAGACCCAGTACTTC. The chain links TRBV5-6 to TRBJ2-5; 9 nucleotides agree with TRBD1. This CDR3 is built from 14 residues. Trimming removed 0 bases from V and 4 bases from J; junction bases left unmatched: 1. CDR1 and CDR2 from the germline V gene are SGHDT and YYEEEE.

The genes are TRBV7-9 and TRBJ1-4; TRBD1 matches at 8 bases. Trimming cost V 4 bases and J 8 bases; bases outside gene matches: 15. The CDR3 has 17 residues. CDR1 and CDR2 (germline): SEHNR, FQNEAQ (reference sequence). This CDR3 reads CASSSRDRTARGEKLFF. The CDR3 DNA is TGTGCCAGCAGCTCGCGGGACAGGACTGCAAGAGGAGAAAAACTGTTTTTT.

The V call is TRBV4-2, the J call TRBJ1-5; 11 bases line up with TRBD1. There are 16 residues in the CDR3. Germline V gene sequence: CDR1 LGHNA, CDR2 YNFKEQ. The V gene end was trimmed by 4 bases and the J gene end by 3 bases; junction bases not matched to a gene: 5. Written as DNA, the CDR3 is TGTGCCAGCAGCCCCGGGACAGGGGGGTTCAATCAGCCCCAGCATTTT. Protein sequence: CASSPGTGGFNQPQHF.

DNA for the CDR3: TGCGCCAGCAGCTTCGGGGTTCTCACAGATACGCAGTATTTT. Residues: CASSFGVLTDTQYF. This sequence joins TRBV5-1 and TRBJ2-3; a possible D gene is TRBD2 (5 bases). The V gene's germline CDR1 is SGHRS and CDR2 YFSETQ. This CDR3 comprises 14 residues. Trimming cost V 2 bases and J 2 bases, with 9 bases left between them.

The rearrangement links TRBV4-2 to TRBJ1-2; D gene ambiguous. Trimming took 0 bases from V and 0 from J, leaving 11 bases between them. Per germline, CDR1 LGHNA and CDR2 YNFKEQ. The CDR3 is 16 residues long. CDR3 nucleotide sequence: TGTGCCAGCAGCCAAGAGTTTACGGTTGCTAACTATGGCTACACCTTC. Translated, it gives CASSQEFTVANYGYTF.

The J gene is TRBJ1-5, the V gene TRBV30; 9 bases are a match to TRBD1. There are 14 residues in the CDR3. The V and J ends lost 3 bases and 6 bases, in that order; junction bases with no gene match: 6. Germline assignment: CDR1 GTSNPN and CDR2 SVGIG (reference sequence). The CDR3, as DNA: TGTGCCTGGAGGGAGACAGGGGGGGGTCAGCCCCAGCATTTT. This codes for CAWRETGGGQPQHF.

For the CDR3, the DNA is TGTGCCAGCAGTTACGGCGAGTACACCGGGGAGCTGTTTTTT. It specifies CASSYGEYTGELFF. The chain combines TRBV6-2 or TRBV6-3 with TRBJ2-2; D call uncertain. V dropped 2 bases and J dropped 3 bases, with 7 bases sitting between them. Germline CDR1 and CDR2: MNHEY and SVGEGT. The CDR3 runs 14 residues.

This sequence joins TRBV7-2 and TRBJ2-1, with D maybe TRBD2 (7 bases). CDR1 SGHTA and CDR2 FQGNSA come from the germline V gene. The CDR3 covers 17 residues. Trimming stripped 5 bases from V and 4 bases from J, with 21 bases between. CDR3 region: CASSASGSGGPYNEQFF. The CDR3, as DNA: TGTGCCAGCAGCGCCTCCGGCTCGGGGGGCCCTTACAATGAGCAGTTCTTC.

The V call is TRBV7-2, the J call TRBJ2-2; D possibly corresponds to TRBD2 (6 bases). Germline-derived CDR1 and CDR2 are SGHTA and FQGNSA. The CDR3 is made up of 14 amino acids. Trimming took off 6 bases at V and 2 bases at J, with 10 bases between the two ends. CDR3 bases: TGTGCCAGCAGAAGGGACTTCAACACCGGGGAGCTGTTTTTT. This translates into CASRRDFNTGELFF.

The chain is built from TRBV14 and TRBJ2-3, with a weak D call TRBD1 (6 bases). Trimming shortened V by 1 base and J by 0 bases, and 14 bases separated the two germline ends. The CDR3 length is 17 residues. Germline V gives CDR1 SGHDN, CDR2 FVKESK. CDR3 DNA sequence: TGTGCCAGCAGCCAAGTACAGGGCCGACCAAGCACAGATACGCAGTATTTT. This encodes CASSQVQGRPSTDTQYF.

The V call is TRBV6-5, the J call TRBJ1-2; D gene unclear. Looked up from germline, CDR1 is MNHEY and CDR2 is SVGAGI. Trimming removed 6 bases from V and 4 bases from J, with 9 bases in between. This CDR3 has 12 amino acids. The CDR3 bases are TGTGCCAGCAGCCGTGGACCCTATGGCTACACCTTC. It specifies CASSRGPYGYTF.

CDR3 residues: CASSQAQGQQSSGNTIYF. CDR3 DNA: TGCGCCAGCAGCCAAGCACAGGGACAACAGAGCTCTGGAAACACCATATATTTT. The chain uses TRBV4-1 and TRBJ1-3; a weak D match, TRBD1 (6 bases). The ends were cut back, 1 base at V and 0 bases at J, with 16 bases in the middle. CDR1 is MGHRA and CDR2 is YSYEKL in the germline V gene. This CDR3 has 18 amino acids.

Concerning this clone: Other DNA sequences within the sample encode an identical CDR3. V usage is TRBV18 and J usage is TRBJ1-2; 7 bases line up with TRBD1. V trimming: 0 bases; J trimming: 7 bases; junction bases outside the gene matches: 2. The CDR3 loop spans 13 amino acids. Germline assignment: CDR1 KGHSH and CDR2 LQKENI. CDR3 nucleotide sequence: TGTGCCAGCTCACCACCGACAGGGTCTGGCTACACCTTC. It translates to CASSPPTGSGYTF.

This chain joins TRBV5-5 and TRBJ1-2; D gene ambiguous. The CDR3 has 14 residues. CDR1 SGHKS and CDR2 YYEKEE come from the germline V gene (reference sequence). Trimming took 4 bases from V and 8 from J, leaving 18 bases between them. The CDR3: CASSPSTDSPGYTF. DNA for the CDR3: TGTGCCAGCAGCCCCAGTACGGACTCCCCGGGCTACACCTTC.

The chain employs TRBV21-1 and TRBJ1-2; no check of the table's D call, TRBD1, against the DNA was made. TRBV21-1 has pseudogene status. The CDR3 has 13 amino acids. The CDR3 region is CASSNGTDYGYTF. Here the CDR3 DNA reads TGTGCCAGCAGCAATGGAACAGACTATGGCTACACCTTC.

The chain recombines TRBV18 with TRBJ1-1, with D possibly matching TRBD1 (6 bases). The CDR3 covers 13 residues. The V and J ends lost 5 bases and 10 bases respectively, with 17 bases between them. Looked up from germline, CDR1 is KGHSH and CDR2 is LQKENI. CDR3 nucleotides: TGTGCCAGCTCAGTCGATAACAGGGTTGGAGCTTTCTTT. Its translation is CASSVDNRVGAFF.

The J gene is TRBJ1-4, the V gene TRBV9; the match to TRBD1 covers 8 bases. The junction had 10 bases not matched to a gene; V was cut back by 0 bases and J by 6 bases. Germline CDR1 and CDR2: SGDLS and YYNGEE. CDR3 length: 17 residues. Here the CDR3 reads CASSVDPSGGDDEKLFF. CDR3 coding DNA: TGTGCCAGCAGCGTAGATCCCTCAGGGGGCGACGATGAAAAACTGTTTTTT.

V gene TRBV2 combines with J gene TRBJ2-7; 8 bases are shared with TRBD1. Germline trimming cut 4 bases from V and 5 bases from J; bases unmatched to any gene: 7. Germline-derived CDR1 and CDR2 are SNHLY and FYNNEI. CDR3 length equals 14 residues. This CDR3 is CASSVRTGRHEQYF. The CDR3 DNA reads TGTGCCAGCAGTGTGAGGACAGGGCGCCACGAGCAGTACTTC.

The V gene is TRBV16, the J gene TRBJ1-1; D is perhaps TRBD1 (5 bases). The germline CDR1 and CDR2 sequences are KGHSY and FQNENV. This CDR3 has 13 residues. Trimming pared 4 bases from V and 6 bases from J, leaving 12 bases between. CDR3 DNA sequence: TGTGCCAGCAGCCTAGGGGCGGGTGCTGAAGCTTTCTTT. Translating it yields CASSLGAGAEAFF. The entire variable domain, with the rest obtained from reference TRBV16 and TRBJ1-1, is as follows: GEEVAQTPKHLVRGEGQKAKLYCAPIKGHSYVFWYQQVLKNEFKFLISFQNENVFDETGMPKERFSAKCLPNSPCSLEIQATKLEDSAVYFCASSLGAGAEAFFGQGTRLTVV.